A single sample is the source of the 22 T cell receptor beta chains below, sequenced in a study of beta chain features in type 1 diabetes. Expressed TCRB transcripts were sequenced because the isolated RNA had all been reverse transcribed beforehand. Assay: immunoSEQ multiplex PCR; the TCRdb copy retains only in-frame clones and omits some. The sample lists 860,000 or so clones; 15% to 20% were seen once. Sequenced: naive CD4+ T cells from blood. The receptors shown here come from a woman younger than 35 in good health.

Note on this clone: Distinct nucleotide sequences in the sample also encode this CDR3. CDR3 protein: CASSVGQPQHF. The CDR3 DNA reads as TGTGCCAGCAGTGTGGGTCAGCCCCAGCATTTT. This chain joins TRBV2 and TRBJ1-5; D not resolved. The CDR3 has 11 amino acids. V lost 4 bases, J lost 6 bases, and 4 bases lay in between. Germline V CDR1 and CDR2: SNHLY, FYNNEI.

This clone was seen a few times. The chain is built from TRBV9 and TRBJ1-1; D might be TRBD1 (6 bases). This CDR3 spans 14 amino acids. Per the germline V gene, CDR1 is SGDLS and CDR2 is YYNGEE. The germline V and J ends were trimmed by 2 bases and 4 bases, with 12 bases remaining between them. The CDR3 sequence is CASSVSGAVTEAFF. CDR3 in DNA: TGTGCCAGCAGCGTCTCGGGGGCGGTCACTGAAGCTTTCTTT.

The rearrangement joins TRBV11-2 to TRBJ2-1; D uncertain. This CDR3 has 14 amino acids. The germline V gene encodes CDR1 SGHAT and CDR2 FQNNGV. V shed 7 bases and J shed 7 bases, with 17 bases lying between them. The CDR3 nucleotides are TGTGCCAGCACCATCTACCGAGTGTTGAATGAGCAGTTCTTC. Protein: CASTIYRVLNEQFF.

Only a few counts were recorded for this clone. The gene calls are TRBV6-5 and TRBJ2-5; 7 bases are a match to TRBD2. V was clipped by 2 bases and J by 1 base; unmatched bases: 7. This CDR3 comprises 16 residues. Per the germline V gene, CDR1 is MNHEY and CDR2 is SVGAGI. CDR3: CASSYESASGQETQYF. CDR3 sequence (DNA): TGTGCCAGCAGTTACGAGTCCGCTAGCGGCCAAGAGACCCAGTACTTC.

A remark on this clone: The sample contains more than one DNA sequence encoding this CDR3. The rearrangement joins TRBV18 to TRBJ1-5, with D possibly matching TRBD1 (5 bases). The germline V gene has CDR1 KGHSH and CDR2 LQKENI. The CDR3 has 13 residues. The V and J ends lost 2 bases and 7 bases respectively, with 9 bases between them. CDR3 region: CASSPGREQPQHF. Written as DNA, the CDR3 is TGTGCCAGCTCACCAGGCAGGGAACAGCCCCAGCATTTT.

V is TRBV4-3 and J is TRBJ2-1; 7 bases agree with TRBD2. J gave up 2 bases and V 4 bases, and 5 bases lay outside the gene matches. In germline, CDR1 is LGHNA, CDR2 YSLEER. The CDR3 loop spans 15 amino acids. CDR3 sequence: CASSLSGSPYNEQFF. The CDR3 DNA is TGCGCCAGCAGCCTTAGCGGGTCCCCCTACAATGAGCAGTTCTTC.

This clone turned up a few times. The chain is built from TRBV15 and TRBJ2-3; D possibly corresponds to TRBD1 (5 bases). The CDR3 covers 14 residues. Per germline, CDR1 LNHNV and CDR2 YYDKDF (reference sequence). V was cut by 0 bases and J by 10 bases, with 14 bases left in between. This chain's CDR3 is CATSRDQGPGAQYF. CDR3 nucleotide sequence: TGTGCCACCAGCAGAGATCAGGGCCCTGGTGCGCAGTATTTT. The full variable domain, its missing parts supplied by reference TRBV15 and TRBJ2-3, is DAMVIQNPRYQVTQFGKPVTLSCSQTLNHNVMYWYQQKSSQAPKLLFHYYDKDFNNEADTPDNFQSRRPNTSFCFLDIRSPGLGDTAMYLCATSRDQGPGAQYFGPGTRLTVL.

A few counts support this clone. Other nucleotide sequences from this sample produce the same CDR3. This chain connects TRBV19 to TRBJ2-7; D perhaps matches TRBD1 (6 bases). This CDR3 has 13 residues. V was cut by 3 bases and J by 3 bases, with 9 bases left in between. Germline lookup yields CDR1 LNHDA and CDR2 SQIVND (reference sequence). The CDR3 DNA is TGTGCCAGTAGTATTAACAGGGACTACGAGCAGTACTTC. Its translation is CASSINRDYEQYF.

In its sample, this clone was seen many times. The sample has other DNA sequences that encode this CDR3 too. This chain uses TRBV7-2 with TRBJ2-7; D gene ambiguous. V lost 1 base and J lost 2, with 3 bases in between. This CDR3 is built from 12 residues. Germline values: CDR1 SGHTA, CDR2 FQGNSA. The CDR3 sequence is CASSLGAYEQYF. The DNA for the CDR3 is TGTGCCAGCAGCTTAGGGGCCTACGAGCAGTACTTC.

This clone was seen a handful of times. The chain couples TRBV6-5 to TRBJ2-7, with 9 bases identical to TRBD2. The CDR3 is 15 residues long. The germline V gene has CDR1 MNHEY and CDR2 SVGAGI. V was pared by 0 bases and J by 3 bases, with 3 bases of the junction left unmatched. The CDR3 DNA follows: TGTGCCAGCAGTTACTCGGGGCGGGAGGGCTACGAGCAGTACTTC. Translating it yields CASSYSGREGYEQYF.

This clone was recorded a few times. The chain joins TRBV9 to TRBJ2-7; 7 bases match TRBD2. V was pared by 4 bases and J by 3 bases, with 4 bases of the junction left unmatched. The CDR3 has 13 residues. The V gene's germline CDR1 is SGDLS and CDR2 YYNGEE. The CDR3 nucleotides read TGTGCCAGCAGCTTCGGGACTAACTACGAGCAGTACTTC. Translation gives CASSFGTNYEQYF. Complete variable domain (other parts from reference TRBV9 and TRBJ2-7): DSGVTQTPKHLITATGQRVTLRCSPRSGDLSVYWYQQSLDQGLQFLIQYYNGEERAKGNILERFSAQQFPDLHSELNLSSLELGDSALYFCASSFGTNYEQYFGPGTRLTVT.

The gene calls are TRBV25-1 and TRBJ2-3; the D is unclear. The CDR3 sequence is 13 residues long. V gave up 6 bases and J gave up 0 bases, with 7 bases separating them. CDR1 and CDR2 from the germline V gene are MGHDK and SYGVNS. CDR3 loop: CASRITSTDTQYF. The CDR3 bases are TGTGCCAGCAGGATAACTAGCACAGATACGCAGTATTTT. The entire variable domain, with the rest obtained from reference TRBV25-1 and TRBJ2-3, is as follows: EADIYQTPRYLVIGTGKKITLECSQTMGHDKMYWYQQDPGMELHLIHYSYGVNSTEKGDLSSESTVSRIRTEHFPLTLESARPSHTSQYLCASRITSTDTQYFGPGTRLTVL.

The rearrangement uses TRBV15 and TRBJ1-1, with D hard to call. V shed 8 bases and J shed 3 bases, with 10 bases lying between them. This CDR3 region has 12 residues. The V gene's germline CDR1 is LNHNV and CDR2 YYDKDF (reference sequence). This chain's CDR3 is CATGTPYTEAFF. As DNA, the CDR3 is TGTGCCACCGGTACCCCTTACACTGAAGCTTTCTTT.

The CDR3 DNA reads TGTGCCAGCAGCTTAGGGGGACAGGCCTACGAGCAGTACTTC. This translates into CASSLGGQAYEQYF. The chain is built from TRBV13 and TRBJ2-7, with TRBD1 matching 8 bases. Germline values: CDR1 PRHDT, CDR2 FYEKMQ (reference sequence). Losses at the gene ends were 0 bases for V and 2 bases for J; bases not matched to a gene: 0. The CDR3 loop spans 14 amino acids.

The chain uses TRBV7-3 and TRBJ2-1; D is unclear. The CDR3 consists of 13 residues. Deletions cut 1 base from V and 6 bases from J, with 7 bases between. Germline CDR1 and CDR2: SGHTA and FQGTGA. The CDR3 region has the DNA TGTGCCAGCAGCTTAATAGCTGGCAATGAGCAGTTCTTC. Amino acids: CASSLIAGNEQFF. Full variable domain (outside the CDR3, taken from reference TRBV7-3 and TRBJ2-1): GAGVSQTPSNKVTEKGKYVELRCDPISGHTALYWYRQSLGQGPEFLIYFQGTGAADDSGLPNDRFFAVRPEGSVSTLKIQRTERGDSAVYLCASSLIAGNEQFFGPGTRLTVL.

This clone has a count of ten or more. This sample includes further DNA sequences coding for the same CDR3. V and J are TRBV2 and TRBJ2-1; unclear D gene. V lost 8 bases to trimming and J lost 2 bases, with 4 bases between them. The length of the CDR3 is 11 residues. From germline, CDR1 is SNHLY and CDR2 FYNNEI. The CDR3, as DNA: TGTGCCAGCTCCCCCTACAATGAGCAGTTCTTC. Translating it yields CASSPYNEQFF.

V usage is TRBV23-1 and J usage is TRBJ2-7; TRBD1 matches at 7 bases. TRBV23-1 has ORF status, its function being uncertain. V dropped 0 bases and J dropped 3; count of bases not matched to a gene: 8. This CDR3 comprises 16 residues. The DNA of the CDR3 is TGCGCCAGCAGTCAATCGGCGAGACAGGGTAGCTACGAGCAGTACTTC. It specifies CASSQSARQGSYEQYF.

CDR3 sequence reads: CASSEMGFAIYF. The CDR3 coding sequence is TGTGCCAGCAGTGAAATGGGTTTCGCCATATATTTT. The V and J genes are TRBV2 and TRBJ1-3, with D unresolved. With 2 bases removed from V and 11 bases from J, the gap between germline ends came to 10 bases. The CDR3 contains 12 residues. Per germline, CDR1 SNHLY and CDR2 FYNNEI.

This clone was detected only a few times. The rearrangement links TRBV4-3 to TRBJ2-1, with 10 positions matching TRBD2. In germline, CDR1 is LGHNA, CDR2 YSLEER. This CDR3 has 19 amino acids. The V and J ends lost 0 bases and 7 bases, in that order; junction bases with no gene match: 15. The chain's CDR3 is CASSQEGPGLLAGSNEQFF. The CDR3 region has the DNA TGCGCCAGCAGCCAAGAAGGGCCCGGGCTACTAGCGGGATCGAATGAGCAGTTCTTC.

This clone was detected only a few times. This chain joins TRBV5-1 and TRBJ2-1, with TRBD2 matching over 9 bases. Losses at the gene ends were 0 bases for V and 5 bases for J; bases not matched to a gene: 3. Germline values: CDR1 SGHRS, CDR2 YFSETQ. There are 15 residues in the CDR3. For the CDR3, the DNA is TGCGCCAGCAGCTTGGGGACTAGCGCCGACAATGAGCAGTTCTTC. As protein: CASSLGTSADNEQFF.

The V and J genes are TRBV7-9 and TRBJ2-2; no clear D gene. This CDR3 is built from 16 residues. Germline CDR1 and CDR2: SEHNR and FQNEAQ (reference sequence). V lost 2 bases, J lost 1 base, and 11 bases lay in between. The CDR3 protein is CASSLYWTLNTGELFF. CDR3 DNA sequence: TGTGCCAGCAGCTTATATTGGACGCTGAACACCGGGGAGCTGTTTTTT.

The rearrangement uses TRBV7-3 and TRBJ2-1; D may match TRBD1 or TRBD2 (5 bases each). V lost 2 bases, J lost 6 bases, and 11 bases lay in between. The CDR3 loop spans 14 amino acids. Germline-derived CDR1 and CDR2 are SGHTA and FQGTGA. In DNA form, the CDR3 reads TGTGCCAGCAGCTTATTCCAGGGAGCCAATGAGCAGTTCTTC. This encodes CASSLFQGANEQFF.